Below are 15 T cell receptor beta chains sequenced from a single sample in a study of blood T cell repertoires in COVID-19 (dated by TCRdb to 2020 to 2022). The method was the immunoSEQ multiplex PCR assay. TCRdb provides this immuneACCESS table in a form limited to in-frame rearrangements. Some clones are lacking; in checked studies, under half of them reflect an unresolved V gene, and why the rest are absent is not known. This sample gives about 260,000 clones in total; 75% to 90% of them show up just once. In total, the top ten clones hold approximately 2% of the sample. Material: peripheral blood. Receptors were obtained from a young man with active or convalescent COVID-19.

V usage is TRBV19 and J usage is TRBJ1-3; D remains unclear. V was clipped by 3 bases and J by 0 bases, with 12 bases between them. This CDR3 has 16 residues. From germline, CDR1 is LNHDA and CDR2 SQIVND (reference sequence). This CDR3 is CASSISLRRSGNTIYF. The CDR3 DNA reads TGTGCCAGTAGTATCTCCCTGCGGCGCTCTGGAAACACCATATATTTT.

The chain links TRBV19 to TRBJ2-2; D possibly corresponds to TRBD2 (6 bases). Trimming removed 7 bases at V and 0 bases at J, with 9 bases between. Germline V gene lookup returns CDR1 LNHDA and CDR2 SQIVND (reference sequence). The CDR3 length is 14 residues. The CDR3 protein is CASNRGTNTGELFF. The CDR3 coding sequence is TGTGCCAGTAATCGGGGGACGAACACCGGGGAGCTGTTTTTT.

This clone was observed once. The chain recombines TRBV2 with TRBJ2-2; tentative D call: TRBD1 (5 bases). This CDR3 region has 14 residues. Per the germline V gene, CDR1 is SNHLY and CDR2 is FYNNEI. The V end was cut by 8 bases, the J end by 1 base, with 11 bases between. CDR3 in DNA: TGTGCCAGCGCCCTAGGGGTGAACACCGGGGAGCTGTTTTTT. This translates into CASALGVNTGELFF.

This clone was counted a single time. The V gene is TRBV29-1, the J gene TRBJ1-4; TRBD1 agrees at 10 bases. There are 13 residues in the CDR3. In germline, CDR1 is SQVTM, CDR2 ANQGSEA. Trimming at V came to 7 bases and at J to 6 bases, leaving 5 bases not matched to a gene. Here the CDR3 DNA reads TGCAGCGCAAGGACAGGGGGTCATGAAAAACTGTTTTTT. This translates into CSARTGGHEKLFF.

The gene calls are TRBV4-1 and TRBJ2-7, with unresolved D. The CDR3 is 13 residues long. Trimming pared 0 bases from V and 4 bases from J, leaving 7 bases between. Germline V gives CDR1 MGHRA, CDR2 YSYEKL. CDR3 region: CASSQDWSYEQYF. The DNA for the CDR3 is TGCGCCAGCAGCCAAGATTGGAGTTACGAGCAGTACTTC.

The chain couples TRBV6-6 to TRBJ1-4; a possible D gene is TRBD1 (6 bases). Trimming took off 5 bases at V and 8 bases at J, with 27 bases between the two ends. The CDR3 extends over 18 amino acids. Germline V CDR1 and CDR2: MNHNY, SVGAGI (reference sequence). DNA of the CDR3: TGTGCCAGCAGTCTACTAGGGGGGGGCGCAGTAGGGGCAGAAAAACTGTTTTTT. Protein product: CASSLLGGGAVGAEKLFF.

The chain is built from TRBV9 and TRBJ2-7; D call uncertain. V was clipped by 3 bases and J by 9 bases, with 19 bases between them. The CDR3 extends over 14 amino acids. Per germline, CDR1 SGDLS and CDR2 YYNGEE. The DNA of the CDR3 is TGTGCCAGCAGCGCGATCCCTGATGCTCAGTTGCAGTACTTC. Its translation: CASSAIPDAQLQYF.

The gene calls are TRBV29-1 and TRBJ1-3; a weak D match, TRBD1 (6 bases). This CDR3 is 13 amino acids long. V lost 1 base to trimming and J lost 4 bases, with 8 bases between them. Germline lookup yields CDR1 SQVTM and CDR2 ANQGSEA. CDR3 sequence (DNA): TGCAGCGTTGAAGTGGACAGAGGAAACACCATATATTTT. Amino acid sequence: CSVEVDRGNTIYF.

The gene calls are TRBV19 and TRBJ1-3; no clear D. The germline gives CDR1 LNHDA, CDR2 SQIVND (reference sequence). The V end was cut by 2 bases, the J end by 0 bases, with 8 bases between. The CDR3 spans 15 residues. The CDR3 sequence is CASSISGNSGNTIYF. Here the CDR3 DNA reads TGTGCCAGTAGTATATCCGGTAACTCTGGAAACACCATATATTTT.

This rearrangement joins TRBV6-5 to TRBJ2-1; 9 bases fit TRBD1. Germline V gene data show CDR1 as MNHEY and CDR2 as SVGAGI. The trim removed 6 bases at V and 6 bases at J, leaving 9 bases unmatched. The CDR3 loop spans 15 amino acids. CDR3 loop: CASRLTGTGTNEQFF. The CDR3 DNA reads as TGTGCCAGCAGATTAACCGGGACAGGGACCAATGAGCAGTTCTTC.

J is TRBJ1-3 and V is TRBV10-3; no clear D gene. The V end lost 3 bases, the J end lost 0 bases, and 6 bases lay between the germline ends. Looked up from germline, CDR1 is ENHRY and CDR2 is SYGVKD. This CDR3 is 14 amino acids long. CDR3 DNA sequence: TGTGCCATCAGTGACTTCAGCTCTGGAAACACCATATATTTT. Encoded protein: CAISDFSSGNTIYF.

The V gene is TRBV7-2, the J gene TRBJ1-2; TRBD1 agrees at 8 bases. J lost 0 bases, V lost 5 bases, and 8 bases had no gene match. Germline V gene data show CDR1 as SGHTA and CDR2 as FQGNSA. This CDR3 spans 16 amino acids. The CDR3 spells CASSPEPGQANYGYTF. CDR3 nucleotides: TGTGCCAGCAGCCCCGAACCGGGACAGGCTAACTATGGCTACACCTTC.

This clone has just a few counts. The rearrangement joins TRBV7-2 to TRBJ1-1; D might be TRBD1 (5 bases). Per germline, CDR1 SGHTA and CDR2 FQGNSA. Trimming removed 5 bases from V and 4 bases from J, with 11 bases in between. This CDR3 comprises 13 residues. As DNA, the CDR3 is TGTGCCAGCAGCATATGGGGGGGCACTGAAGCTTTCTTT. Translation: CASSIWGGTEAFF.

The chain employs TRBV5-6 and TRBJ1-6, with D unresolved. The V end was cut by 1 base, the J end by 9 bases, with 11 bases between. Germline CDR1 reads SGHDT; CDR2 reads YYEEEE. The CDR3 runs to 14 residues. In nucleotides, the CDR3 is TGTGCCAGCAGCTTGCAGACCCCGGGTTCACCCCTCCACTTT. It encodes CASSLQTPGSPLHF.

The rearrangement links TRBV6-2 or TRBV6-3 to TRBJ1-4, with 10 bases matching TRBD1. This CDR3 region has 19 residues. V shed 0 bases, J shed 0 bases, and the junction held 7 bases outside the gene matches. Per the germline V gene, CDR1 is MNHEY and CDR2 is SVGEGT. CDR3 DNA: TGTGCCAGCAGTTACTCGCTTACCGGACAGGGGGCAACTAATGAAAAACTGTTTTTT. Its protein product is CASSYSLTGQGATNEKLFF.